Listed here are 23 T cell receptor beta chains from one sample, sequenced in a study of blood T cells in healthy people across ages. Through a sample-barcoded 5' primer and a J-beta primer mix, a second PCR was run for roughly 7 to 11 cycles. In TCRdb, the 5' RACE reads were re-called with MiXCR into one record per CDR3 protein. The sample consists of approximately 820,000 distinct CDR3 sequences, 40% to 50% of them appearing once. Sequencing used blood. The receptor source for this set is a man in his 60s in good health.

The rearrangement uses TRBV5-5 and TRBJ2-3; the D gene could be TRBD1 or TRBD2 (5 bases each). V gave up 4 bases and J gave up 2 bases, with 14 bases separating them. CDR3 length: 15 amino acids. Looked up from germline, CDR1 is SGHKS and CDR2 is YYEKEE (reference sequence). DNA for the CDR3: TGTGCCAGCAGCCTCGCACCGGGGACCACAGATACGCAGTATTTT. It codes for CASSLAPGTTDTQYF.

The chain joins TRBV5-1 to TRBJ2-7; 9 bases are shared with TRBD1. The CDR3 runs 15 residues. Germline V CDR1 and CDR2: SGHRS, YFSETQ. V lost 4 bases to trimming and J lost 1 base; unmatched junction nucleotides: 6. The CDR3 bases are TGCGCCAGCAGCGCCCACAGGGGGCAATCCTACGAGCAGTACTTC. Translating it yields CASSAHRGQSYEQYF.

V usage is TRBV7-9 and J usage is TRBJ2-7; D is uncertain. CDR3 length: 13 residues. Germline CDR1 and CDR2: SEHNR and FQNEAQ (reference sequence). V dropped 2 bases and J dropped 6 bases, with 11 bases sitting between them. The CDR3 protein is CASSLKDVSEQYF. Written as DNA, the CDR3 is TGTGCCAGCAGCTTAAAGGATGTTAGCGAGCAGTACTTC.

This chain joins TRBV11-2 and TRBJ2-1, with 11 bases aligning to TRBD2. The germline V gene has CDR1 SGHAT and CDR2 FQNNGV. V gave up 1 base and J gave up 0 bases; unmatched junction bases: 8. This CDR3 region has 19 residues. The DNA of the CDR3 is TGTGCCAGCAGCTTAGCGAGACTAGCGGGACCTGCCTCCTACAATGAGCAGTTCTTC. It is translated as CASSLARLAGPASYNEQFF.

The chain joins TRBV2 to TRBJ2-1, with TRBD1 identical over 7 bases. V was clipped by 7 bases and J by 2 bases; unmatched bases: 5. The germline CDR1 and CDR2 sequences are SNHLY and FYNNEI. The CDR3 is 14 amino acids. The CDR3 reads CASNRGTAYNEQFF. DNA for the CDR3: TGTGCCAGCAACAGGGGAACCGCCTACAATGAGCAGTTCTTC.

The chain employs TRBV6-2 or TRBV6-3 and TRBJ2-7; 10 nucleotides match TRBD2. Germline CDR1 and CDR2: MNHEY and SVGEGT. J was trimmed by 1 base and V by 7 bases; bases with no gene match: 7. This CDR3 is 15 amino acids long. CDR3 residues: CASTSGLAASYEQYF. The CDR3 DNA is TGTGCCAGCACCAGCGGACTAGCGGCTTCCTACGAGCAGTACTTC.

The chain links TRBV11-3 to TRBJ2-7; 9 bases map to TRBD2. J was trimmed by 2 bases and V by 3 bases; bases with no gene match: 5. CDR3 size: 15 residues. CDR1 is SGHNT, CDR2 YENEEA, per germline. The CDR3 DNA reads TGTGCCAGCAGCTTCGCAGCGGGGGGCGCCTACGAGCAGTACTTC. Protein sequence: CASSFAAGGAYEQYF.

The count of this clonotype is one. The chain joins TRBV5-1 to TRBJ1-1; a possible D gene is TRBD1 (5 bases). The CDR3 extends over 16 amino acids. Germline loops: CDR1 SGHRS, CDR2 YFSETQ. V shed 4 bases and J shed 3 bases, with 19 bases lying between them. CDR3 bases: TGCGCCAGCAGCCCGGGGGGTCGGGGTTCGGACACTGAAGCTTTCTTT. Translation gives CASSPGGRGSDTEAFF.

The chain employs TRBV15 and TRBJ2-1; TRBD2 matches at 9 bases. The CDR3 spans 16 residues. V gave up 2 bases and J gave up 5 bases; unmatched junction bases: 7. Germline V gene lookup returns CDR1 LNHNV and CDR2 YYDKDF (reference sequence). The CDR3 reads CATSRTSGGLNNEQFF. CDR3 nucleotide sequence: TGTGCCACCAGCAGAACCAGCGGGGGGCTAAACAATGAGCAGTTCTTC.

V usage is TRBV11-2 and J usage is TRBJ2-2; D is undetermined. The V end was cut by 5 bases, the J end by 5 bases, with 12 bases between. The CDR3 has 14 amino acids. The germline CDR1 and CDR2 sequences are SGHAT and FQNNGV. CDR3 residues: CASSVIKETGELFF. The CDR3 DNA follows: TGTGCCAGCAGCGTTATTAAGGAAACCGGGGAGCTGTTTTTT.

This chain joins TRBV20-1 and TRBJ2-7, with TRBD2 identical over 10 bases. Unmatched junction bases numbered 4, after V lost 0 bases and J lost 2 bases. The CDR3 totals 15 residues. Germline assignment: CDR1 DFQATT and CDR2 SNEGSKA (reference sequence). The CDR3 sequence is CSARDLAGVAYEQYF. The CDR3 DNA reads as TGCAGTGCTAGAGATCTAGCGGGGGTCGCCTACGAGCAGTACTTC.

This clonotype was seen more than once but under ten times. The genes are TRBV27 and TRBJ2-5; D might be TRBD2 (6 bases). V gave up 3 bases and J gave up 2 bases, with 10 bases separating them. The CDR3 length is 14 residues. Germline CDR1 is MNHEY and CDR2 is SMNVEV (reference sequence). This chain's CDR3 is CASSFLGGQETQYF. The CDR3 DNA is TGTGCCAGCAGTTTTCTCGGGGGTCAAGAGACCCAGTACTTC.

This chain connects TRBV9 to TRBJ2-1, with D perhaps TRBD1 (6 bases). This CDR3 comprises 15 residues. Trimming removed 3 bases from V and 5 bases from J, with 15 bases in between. CDR1 is SGDLS and CDR2 is YYNGEE in the germline V gene. Here the CDR3 DNA reads TGTGCCAGCAGCGAGCTAGGACAGAGTCACAATGAGCAGTTCTTC. Translated: CASSELGQSHNEQFF. Full variable domain (remainder filled in from reference TRBV9 and TRBJ2-1): DSGVTQTPKHLITATGQRVTLRCSPRSGDLSVYWYQQSLDQGLQFLIQYYNGEERAKGNILERFSAQQFPDLHSELNLSSLELGDSALYFCASSELGQSHNEQFFGPGTRLTVL.

In regard to this clonotype: The missing conserved phenylalanine or tryptophan at the end of this CDR3 makes a read error likely. The J gene is TRBJ2-7, the V gene TRBV7-2; D is perhaps TRBD2 (5 bases). This CDR3 has 13 residues. Trimming cost V 4 bases and J 3 bases, with 10 bases left between them. Germline CDR1 is SGHTA and CDR2 is FQGNSA. CDR3 DNA sequence: TGTGCCAGCAGCTCCAGCGGTCGCTACGAGCAGTACTAC. Amino acids: CASSSSGRYEQYY.

There are a few counts of this clonotype. This chain links TRBV6-2 or TRBV6-3 with TRBJ2-7; 9 bases agree with TRBD2. This CDR3 has 14 residues. Germline lookup yields CDR1 MNHEY and CDR2 SVGEGT. V lost 6 bases, J lost 5 bases, and 8 bases stayed unmatched. The CDR3 coding sequence is TGTGCCAGCAGCATAGGGACTAGCACCCACGAGCAGTACTTC. It yields the protein CASSIGTSTHEQYF.

This clonotype was picked up one time. The rearrangement joins TRBV6-6 to TRBJ1-1; D unclear. The CDR3 is 11 residues long. CDR1 and CDR2 (germline): MNHNY, SVGAGI (reference sequence). Trimming stripped 7 bases from V and 5 bases from J, with 8 bases between. The CDR3 sequence: CASNGPTEAFF. The CDR3 DNA reads as TGTGCCAGCAACGGTCCAACTGAAGCTTTCTTT.

The gene calls are TRBV28 and TRBJ2-5; perhaps D is TRBD1 or TRBD2 (5 bases each). The J call may be mistaken, given a closer DNA end match to TRBJ2-7. This CDR3 spans 14 amino acids. Germline V gene data show CDR1 as MDHEN and CDR2 as SYDVKM. CDR3 sequence reads: CASSLEGQFYEQYF. The CDR3 region has the DNA TGTGCCAGCAGTCTTGAGGGGCAGTTCTACGAGCAGTACTTC.

The chain combines TRBV5-1 with TRBJ2-1; tentative D call: TRBD2 (6 bases). Per the germline V gene, CDR1 is SGHRS and CDR2 is YFSETQ. This CDR3 has 16 amino acids. The ends were cut back, 2 bases at V and 5 bases at J, with 17 bases in the middle. DNA for the CDR3: TGCGCCAGCAGCTTTTCGGCGACTAGTCTGGACAATGAGCAGTTCTTC. It encodes CASSFSATSLDNEQFF. Full variable domain (outside the CDR3, taken from reference TRBV5-1 and TRBJ2-1): KAGVTQTPRYLIKTRGQQVTLSCSPISGHRSVSWYQQTPGQGLQFLFEYFSETQRNKGNFPGRFSGRQFSNSRSEMNVSTLELGDSALYLCASSFSATSLDNEQFFGPGTRLTVL.

This clonotype was found a few times. The chain combines TRBV5-1 with TRBJ2-5, with 8 bases aligning to TRBD2. V shed 0 bases, J shed 4 bases, and the junction held 8 bases outside the gene matches. Germline V gene sequence: CDR1 SGHRS, CDR2 YFSETQ. The CDR3 extends over 16 amino acids. The CDR3 DNA reads as TGCGCCAGCAGCTTGGGTACGGTAGCGGGAATAGAGACCCAGTACTTC. It specifies CASSLGTVAGIETQYF.

The genes are TRBV7-9 and TRBJ2-1; TRBD1 might be the D (5 bases). V was clipped by 1 base and J by 13 bases, with 20 bases between them. Per germline, CDR1 SEHNR and CDR2 FQNEAQ (reference sequence). The CDR3 is 15 amino acids. The CDR3 DNA reads as TGTGCCAGCAGCTTAGGTCAGGGATTCCAAGAGACCCAGTTCTTC. Its translation: CASSLGQGFQETQFF.

This clonotype came up a few times. The rearrangement uses TRBV2 and TRBJ2-7; D may correspond to TRBD1 or TRBD2 (5 bases each). The CDR3 is 14 residues long. Trimming removed 6 bases from V and 1 base from J, with 13 bases in between. Germline CDR1 and CDR2: SNHLY and FYNNEI. CDR3 sequence (DNA): TGTGCCAGCAGGGGGGATACTAGTTCCTACGAGCAGTACTTC. Protein sequence: CASRGDTSSYEQYF.

A word on this clonotype: A read error may explain this, as a much larger clone is one base away. V usage is TRBV12-3 or TRBV12-4 and J usage is TRBJ2-1; tentatively, D is TRBD2 (5 bases). This CDR3 has 15 residues. CDR3 loop: CASSLSREPYSEQFF. The DNA of the CDR3 is TGTGCCAGCAGTTTATCCCGGGAACCCTACAGTGAGCAGTTCTTC.

Ten or more counts support this clonotype. The DNA for the CDR3 is TGTGCCAGCAGCTTAGCAGGGCGCACAGATACGCAGTATTTT. Its translation is CASSLAGRTDTQYF. V usage is TRBV7-2 and J usage is TRBJ2-3; no clear D. The germline V gene encodes CDR1 SGHTA and CDR2 FQGNSA. V lost 0 bases to trimming and J lost 1 base, with 5 bases between them. The CDR3 is made up of 14 amino acids.